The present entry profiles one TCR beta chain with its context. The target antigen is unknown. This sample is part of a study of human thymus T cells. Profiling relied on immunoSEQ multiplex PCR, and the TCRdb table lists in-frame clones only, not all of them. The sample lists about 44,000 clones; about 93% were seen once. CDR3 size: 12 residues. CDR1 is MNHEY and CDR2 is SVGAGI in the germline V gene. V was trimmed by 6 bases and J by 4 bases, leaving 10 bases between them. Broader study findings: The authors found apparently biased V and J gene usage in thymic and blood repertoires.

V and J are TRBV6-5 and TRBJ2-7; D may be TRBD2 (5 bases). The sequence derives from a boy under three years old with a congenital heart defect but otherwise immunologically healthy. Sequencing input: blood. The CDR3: CASRPRTYEQYF. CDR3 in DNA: TGTGCCAGCAGGCCCCGGACTTACGAGCAGTACTTC.